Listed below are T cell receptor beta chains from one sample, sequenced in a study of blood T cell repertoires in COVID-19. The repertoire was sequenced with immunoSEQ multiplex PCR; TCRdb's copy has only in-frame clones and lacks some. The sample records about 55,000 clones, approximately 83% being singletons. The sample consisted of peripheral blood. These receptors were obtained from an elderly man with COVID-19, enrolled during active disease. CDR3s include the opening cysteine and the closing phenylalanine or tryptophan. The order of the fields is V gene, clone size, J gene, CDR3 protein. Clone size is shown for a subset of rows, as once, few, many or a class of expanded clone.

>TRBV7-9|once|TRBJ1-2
CASRAPGEVVWGYTF
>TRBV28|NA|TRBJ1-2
CASTRSSSNYGYTF
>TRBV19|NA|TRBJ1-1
CASSRGQRTEAFF
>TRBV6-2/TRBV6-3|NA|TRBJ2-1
CASSYSVSGRYNEQFF
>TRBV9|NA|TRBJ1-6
CASSVAPGEGSPLHF
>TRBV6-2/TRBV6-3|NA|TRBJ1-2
CASSNPERGQAF
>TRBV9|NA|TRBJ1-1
CASSARQSNTEAFF
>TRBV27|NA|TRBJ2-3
CASTDRAEALDTQYF
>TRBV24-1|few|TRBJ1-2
CATSDSQGASLSLYGYTF
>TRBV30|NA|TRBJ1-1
CAWSVQANTEAFF